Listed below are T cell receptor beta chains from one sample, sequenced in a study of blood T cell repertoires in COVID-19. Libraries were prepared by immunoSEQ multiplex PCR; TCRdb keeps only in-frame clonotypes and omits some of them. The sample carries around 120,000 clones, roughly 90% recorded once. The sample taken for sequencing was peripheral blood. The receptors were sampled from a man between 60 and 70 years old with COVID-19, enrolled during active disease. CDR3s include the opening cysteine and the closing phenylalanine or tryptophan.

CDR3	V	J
CASMEGDRVGEQYF	TRBV27	TRBJ2-7
CASNKNPRDRRRGYEQYF	TRBV10-1	TRBJ2-7
CASSSDRANEQFF	TRBV7-2	TRBJ2-1
CASSERQGVDGYTF	TRBV2	TRBJ1-2
CASSEHTGIYEQYF	TRBV28	TRBJ2-7
CASSQGGHGFYNEQFF	TRBV4-3	TRBJ2-1
CASRLEWNEKLFF	TRBV25-1	TRBJ1-4
CASSLFSGGSANYGYTF	TRBV28	TRBJ1-2
CASSPLGGNTEAFF	TRBV5-6	TRBJ1-1
CASSLRPRRDTQYF	TRBV7-9	TRBJ2-3
CASNQGSGELFF	TRBV2	TRBJ2-2
CASSSPAGPNYGYTF	TRBV5-4	TRBJ1-2